The 11 T cell receptor beta chains below come from one sample, sequenced in a study of CD8 T cells in ankylosing spondylitis. One entry per CDR3 protein, called by TCRdb with MiXCR from the 5' RACE reads. There are some 130,000 distinct CDR3 sequences in the sample; approximately 14% occur only once, and 2.5% to 3.5% lies in the top ten. Material: blood, either unsorted or a sorted T cell fraction (not recorded which). Source of these receptors: a female donor with ankylosing spondylitis or in good health (not recorded which).

This clonotype was recorded many times. The V call is TRBV6-5, the J call TRBJ2-1; D possibly corresponds to TRBD2 (5 bases). Germline CDR1 is MNHEY and CDR2 is SVGAGI. With 3 bases removed from V and 10 bases from J, the gap between germline ends came to 16 bases. The CDR3 length is 14 residues. The CDR3 DNA is TGTGCCAGCAGTTATGGGAGCGATCCGTCCGAGCAGTTCTTC. This codes for CASSYGSDPSEQFF.

In nucleotides, the CDR3 is TGTGCCAGTAGTATAAGGCCCAGAGGCACTGAAGCTTTCTTT. Translated, it gives CASSIRPRGTEAFF. V gene TRBV19 combines with J gene TRBJ1-1, with D unclear. This CDR3 region has 14 residues. Between the trimmed V and J ends, which lost 2 bases and 4 bases, there was a span of 11 bases. In germline, CDR1 is LNHDA, CDR2 SQIVND (reference sequence).

This chain connects TRBV5-1 to TRBJ2-5; either TRBD1 or TRBD2 may supply D (5 bases each). CDR1 and CDR2 (germline): SGHRS, YFSETQ. The CDR3 has 15 amino acids. The V end was cut by 4 bases, the J end by 0 bases, with 13 bases between. The CDR3 protein is CASSPGSGNQETQYF. The CDR3, as DNA: TGCGCCAGCAGCCCGGGGTCAGGGAACCAAGAGACCCAGTACTTC.

The CDR3 DNA follows: TGTGCCAGCAGCTACACCGGGACACTTTACGAGCAGTACTTC. Its protein product is CASSYTGTLYEQYF. This chain links TRBV11-1 with TRBJ2-7, with D perhaps TRBD1 (6 bases). CDR3 length: 14 residues. CDR1 is SGHAT and CDR2 is FQDESV in the germline V gene (reference sequence). V lost 4 bases and J 4 bases, leaving 14 bases between the germline ends.

This clonotype has a count of ten or more. The genes are TRBV7-6 and TRBJ2-7, with TRBD2 as a possible D gene (6 bases). The germline gives CDR1 SGHVS, CDR2 FNYEAQ. V was pared by 5 bases and J by 0 bases, with 17 bases between. The CDR3 sequence is 16 residues long. CDR3: CASSLRAGSLSYEQYF. For the CDR3, the DNA is TGTGCCAGCAGCCTACGGGCGGGATCCCTCTCCTACGAGCAGTACTTC.

This clonotype was detected many times. This chain uses TRBV29-1 with TRBJ2-1; D is unclear. Deletions cut 1 base from V and 8 bases from J, with 9 bases between. The germline V gene has CDR1 SQVTM and CDR2 ANQGSEA. CDR3 length: 12 amino acids. The CDR3 coding sequence is TGCAGCGTTGAAGGGTGGAGAGATGAGCAGTTCTTC. It encodes CSVEGWRDEQFF.

This clonotype came up many times. The rearrangement joins TRBV9 to TRBJ2-7; perhaps TRBD2 as D (5 bases). Trimming took off 4 bases at V and 7 bases at J, with 21 bases between the two ends. CDR1 is SGDLS and CDR2 is YYNGEE in the germline V gene. The CDR3 runs 15 residues. The CDR3: CASSLEGLVSEEQYF. CDR3 bases: TGTGCCAGCAGCCTAGAGGGTTTAGTTTCGGAGGAGCAGTACTTC.

The chain joins TRBV7-2 to TRBJ2-2; TRBD1 or TRBD2 may be the D gene (5 bases each). CDR1 SGHTA and CDR2 FQGNSA come from the germline V gene. The V end lost 5 bases, the J end lost 2 bases, and 12 bases lay between the germline ends. The CDR3 totals 15 residues. The CDR3: CASSPTGPNTGELFF. DNA of the CDR3: TGTGCCAGCAGCCCGACGGGACCTAACACCGGGGAGCTGTTTTTT.

The J gene is TRBJ2-2, the V gene TRBV5-1; maybe TRBD2 (5 bases). The CDR3 covers 15 residues. V was pared by 4 bases and J by 4 bases, with 14 bases between. CDR1 is SGHRS, CDR2 YFSETQ, per germline. CDR3 in amino acids: CASSQDPRGTGELFF. The CDR3 DNA is TGCGCCAGCAGCCAGGACCCACGGGGCACCGGGGAGCTGTTTTTT.

This clonotype was seen repeatedly, ten times or more. In DNA form, the CDR3 reads TGTGCCAGCAGCTTTCTCGGCGGGAGTACCACAGATACGCAGTATTTT. This translates into CASSFLGGSTTDTQYF. The chain recombines TRBV11-2 with TRBJ2-3, with TRBD2 matching 7 bases. This CDR3 is 16 amino acids long. V shed 3 bases, J shed 2 bases, and the junction held 8 bases outside the gene matches. Germline values: CDR1 SGHAT, CDR2 FQNNGV.

This clonotype was picked up many times. The CDR3 sequence is CASSRASYNEQFF. CDR3 nucleotide sequence: TGTGCCTCCTCTAGGGCCTCCTACAATGAGCAGTTCTTC. The V call is TRBV12-3 or TRBV12-4, the J call TRBJ2-1; D gene unclear. The CDR3 has 13 amino acids. V lost 11 bases to trimming and J lost 0 bases, with 11 bases between them.